Each of the 24 T cell receptor beta chains below was sequenced from the same sample in a study of response to subunit inactivated influenza vaccine. TCRdb itself ran the RT-PCR reads through MiXCR, one entry per CDR3 protein. The sample includes roughly 190,000 distinct CDR3 sequences, approximately 15% of them seen just once. This specimen was CD8+ T cells sorted from PBMCs, taken roughly 5 days after vaccination. Source of these receptors: a man aged 45 to 65 who received an inactivated influenza vaccine.

The V and J genes are TRBV25-1 and TRBJ1-1, with D unresolved. This CDR3 spans 13 amino acids. Germline values: CDR1 MGHDK, CDR2 SYGVNS. V was cut by 4 bases and J by 2 bases, with 8 bases left in between. The CDR3 coding sequence is TGTGCCAGCAGTGTTGGCAGAAACACTGAAGCTTTCTTT. This encodes CASSVGRNTEAFF.

The CDR3 region is CASSQEVPATYEQYF. Written as DNA, the CDR3 is TGTGCCAGCAGCCAAGAGGTACCGGCCACCTACGAGCAGTACTTC. The chain has TRBV4-2 and TRBJ2-7, with unresolved D. The V gene lost 0 bases and the J gene lost 2 bases, with 11 bases spanning the gap. This CDR3 is built from 15 residues. Germline V CDR1 and CDR2: LGHNA, YNFKEQ.

CDR3 sequence (DNA): TGTGCCAGCAGAGCCGGGAAGGAGGTTTCAGATACGCAGTATTTT. It specifies CASRAGKEVSDTQYF. The rearrangement joins TRBV7-9 to TRBJ2-3; possible D gene TRBD2, 5 bases. CDR3 length: 15 residues. Per the germline V gene, CDR1 is SEHNR and CDR2 is FQNEAQ (reference sequence). With 6 bases removed from V and 4 bases from J, the gap between germline ends came to 17 bases.

A few counts support this clonotype. The V gene is TRBV15, the J gene TRBJ1-2; D ambiguous. CDR1 is LNHNV and CDR2 is YYDKDF in the germline V gene (reference sequence). With 4 bases removed from V and 0 bases from J, the gap between germline ends came to 12 bases. This CDR3 has 15 residues. In nucleotides, the CDR3 is TGTGCCACCAGCATAACGCTAGCCGCTAACTATGGCTACACCTTC. Its protein is CATSITLAANYGYTF.

This clonotype was seen more than once but under ten times. CDR3 protein: CSVGPAGSYNEQFF. CDR3 in DNA: TGCAGCGTTGGACCTGCTGGCTCCTACAATGAGCAGTTCTTC. The rearrangement uses TRBV29-1 and TRBJ2-1; no firm D call. This CDR3 spans 14 amino acids. Germline lookup yields CDR1 SQVTM and CDR2 ANQGSEA. V lost 4 bases, J lost 0 bases, and 10 bases lay in between.

The rearrangement uses TRBV27 and TRBJ2-7; D is unresolved. The CDR3 covers 15 residues. The V and J ends lost 4 bases and 2 bases respectively, with 15 bases between them. The germline V gene encodes CDR1 MNHEY and CDR2 SMNVEV (reference sequence). The CDR3 coding sequence is TGTGCCAGCAGTTCCTACGCGGAATCCACCTACGAGCAGTACTTC. This sequence encodes CASSSYAESTYEQYF.

This clonotype was detected many times. CDR3 in DNA: TGTGCCAGCGGACTCCCAAGCGGTTCCTACAATGAGCAGTTCTTC. Protein sequence: CASGLPSGSYNEQFF. This chain joins TRBV25-1 and TRBJ2-1, with D possibly matching TRBD2 (5 bases). CDR3 length: 15 amino acids. Germline V lookup: CDR1 MGHDK, CDR2 SYGVNS. V lost 8 bases to trimming and J lost 1 base, with 15 bases between them. The full variable domain, in which reference TRBV25-1 and TRBJ2-1 provide the parts outside the CDR3, is EADIYQTPRYLVIGTGKKITLECSQTMGHDKMYWYQQDPGMELHLIHYSYGVNSTEKGDLSSESTVSRIRTEHFPLTLESARPSHTSQYLCASGLPSGSYNEQFFGPGTRLTVL.

This sequence joins TRBV7-8 and TRBJ2-3; D is perhaps TRBD2 (5 bases). The CDR3 spans 15 residues. The V and J ends lost 4 bases and 2 bases respectively, with 13 bases between them. Per germline, CDR1 SGHVS and CDR2 FQNEAQ. The CDR3: CASSYGPGITDTQYF. DNA of the CDR3: TGTGCCAGCAGCTACGGACCGGGAATCACAGATACGCAGTATTTT.

This clonotype was counted between two and nine times. V usage is TRBV3-1 and J usage is TRBJ1-2; D call uncertain. V dropped 0 bases and J dropped 3 bases, with 5 bases sitting between them. From germline, CDR1 is LGHDT and CDR2 YNNKEL (reference sequence). There are 13 residues in the CDR3. The CDR3: CASSQEGHYGYTF. CDR3 nucleotides: TGTGCCAGCAGCCAAGAGGGTCACTATGGCTACACCTTC.

There are a few counts of this clonotype. The chain carries TRBV9 and TRBJ2-1; 7 nucleotides align to TRBD1. From germline, CDR1 is SGDLS and CDR2 YYNGEE. The CDR3 runs 15 residues. V lost 4 bases, J lost 7 bases, and 11 bases stayed unmatched. Written as DNA, the CDR3 is TGTGCCAGCAGCCCCCGGGCAGGGGGTAGGAATGAGCAGTTCTTC. Its protein product is CASSPRAGGRNEQFF.

The V gene is TRBV7-9, the J gene TRBJ2-7, with D perhaps TRBD1 (8 bases). V lost 6 bases and J lost 3, with 15 bases in between. There are 14 residues in the CDR3. Germline CDR1 is SEHNR and CDR2 is FQNEAQ (reference sequence). CDR3 sequence (DNA): TGTGCCAGCAGTTGGGGGGGACAGGACTACGAGCAGTACTTC. Protein: CASSWGGQDYEQYF.

The sample holds many counts of this clonotype. The chain combines TRBV20-1 with TRBJ2-1; 7 bases map to TRBD2. Germline CDR1 is DFQATT and CDR2 is SNEGSKA (reference sequence). The CDR3 contains 16 residues. V gave up 0 bases and J gave up 0 bases; unmatched junction bases: 5. Written as DNA, the CDR3 is TGCAGTGCTAGAGAACCCGGGACTACCTCCTACAATGAGCAGTTCTTC. Its translation is CSAREPGTTSYNEQFF.

The chain employs TRBV27 and TRBJ2-1; TRBD2 is a possible D gene (6 bases). Looked up from germline, CDR1 is MNHEY and CDR2 is SMNVEV (reference sequence). V was clipped by 0 bases and J by 4 bases, with 13 bases between them. CDR3 length: 16 residues. The CDR3 reads CASSLSSPGGYNEQFF. CDR3 DNA sequence: TGTGCCAGCAGTTTATCTTCCCCCGGGGGTTACAATGAGCAGTTCTTC.

This clonotype was detected a few times. V usage is TRBV20-1 and J usage is TRBJ1-2, with D maybe TRBD1 (6 bases). This CDR3 comprises 11 residues. Germline V gene sequence: CDR1 DFQATT, CDR2 SNEGSKA (reference sequence). V lost 6 bases to trimming and J lost 5 bases, with 10 bases between them. CDR3 in amino acids: CSAVQGYGYTF. The CDR3 nucleotides read TGCAGTGCGGTACAGGGATATGGCTACACCTTC.

On this clonotype itself: The junction and the germline gene differ at one end; a read error may be behind it. This chain uses TRBV5-6 with TRBJ2-1, with TRBD2 identical over 15 bases. The CDR3 consists of 19 residues. Germline V gives CDR1 SGHDT, CDR2 YYEEEE. In DNA form, the CDR3 reads TGTGCCAGCAGCTTGCCTTCGGGACTAGCGGGGGGCTCCTACAATGTGCAGTTCTTC. Residues: CASSLPSGLAGGSYNVQFF.

The chain links TRBV2 to TRBJ2-4, with TRBD2 matching over 11 bases. CDR1 and CDR2 (germline): SNHLY, FYNNEI. The V segment lost 6 bases and the J segment 9 bases; nucleotides outside the gene matches: 10. There are 15 residues in the CDR3. CDR3 residues: CASRSSSSGGPIQYF. The CDR3 nucleotides are TGTGCCAGCAGGTCGTCCTCTAGCGGGGGGCCCATTCAGTACTTC.

This clonotype was observed many times. The CDR3 sequence is CSVKTGGFTGELFF. DNA for the CDR3: TGCAGCGTGAAGACAGGGGGCTTCACCGGGGAGCTGTTTTTT. The chain is built from TRBV29-1 and TRBJ2-2; 10 positions agree with TRBD1. The junction had 5 bases not matched to a gene; V was cut back by 6 bases and J by 4 bases. This CDR3 is built from 14 residues. In germline, CDR1 is SQVTM, CDR2 ANQGSEA.

V usage is TRBV6-5 and J usage is TRBJ1-6; D is ambiguous. This CDR3 spans 10 amino acids. V lost 5 bases, J lost 7 bases, and 0 bases lay in between. The germline gives CDR1 MNHEY, CDR2 SVGAGI. In nucleotides, the CDR3 is TGTGCCAGCAGTAATTCACCCCTCCACTTT. This codes for CASSNSPLHF.

V gene TRBV21-1 combines with J gene TRBJ1-2; TRBD1 was called by the table and not checked on the DNA. TRBV21-1 is assigned pseudogene status. The CDR3 totals 14 residues. Here the CDR3 reads CASSNPGSSYGYTF. CDR3 DNA: TGTGCCAGCAGCAATCCCGGGTCGAGCTATGGCTACACCTTC.

The V call is TRBV5-1, the J call TRBJ2-7; 7 bases match TRBD2. V gave up 4 bases and J gave up 6 bases; unmatched junction bases: 10. This CDR3 comprises 14 residues. The germline CDR1 and CDR2 sequences are SGHRS and YFSETQ. In nucleotides, the CDR3 is TGCGCCAGCAGCACGGGGGGAAGGGACTTCGAGCAGTACTTC. Its protein product is CASSTGGRDFEQYF.

There are a few counts of this clonotype. The chain employs TRBV9 and TRBJ2-1; 9 bases agree with TRBD2. V lost 7 bases and J lost 6; bases outside the gene matches: 8. The CDR3 length is 14 residues. Per germline, CDR1 SGDLS and CDR2 YYNGEE. CDR3 residues: CASQQAGGGNEQFF. CDR3 in DNA: TGTGCCAGCCAACAAGCGGGAGGCGGCAATGAGCAGTTCTTC.

As regards this clonotype: Compared with germline, one end of the junction differs, possibly owing to a read error. This chain connects TRBV20-1 to TRBJ2-2, with D tentatively TRBD2 (5 bases). The CDR3 sequence is 13 residues long. The germline V gene has CDR1 DFQATT and CDR2 SNEGSKA (reference sequence). CDR3 nucleotide sequence: TGCAGTGCTAGAGATCCAGACACCGGGGAGCTGTCTTTT. Its protein is CSARDPDTGELSF.

The J gene is TRBJ1-1, the V gene TRBV7-6; D uncertain. Germline V gives CDR1 SGHVS, CDR2 FNYEAQ. This CDR3 is 15 amino acids long. The V and J ends lost 3 bases and 6 bases respectively, with 17 bases between them. CDR3 residues: CASSFSQLEVPEAFF. Written as DNA, the CDR3 is TGTGCCAGCAGCTTCTCCCAGCTCGAGGTCCCTGAAGCTTTCTTT.

This clonotype has a count of ten or more. V and J are TRBV6-1 and TRBJ2-2; perhaps TRBD1 as D (6 bases). The V and J ends lost 1 base and 7 bases respectively, with 16 bases between them. Germline V gene lookup returns CDR1 MNHNS and CDR2 SASEGT. This CDR3 comprises 16 residues. This chain's CDR3 is CASSEVDRGVFGELFF. CDR3 nucleotide sequence: TGTGCCAGCAGTGAAGTGGACAGAGGTGTGTTCGGGGAGCTGTTTTTT.